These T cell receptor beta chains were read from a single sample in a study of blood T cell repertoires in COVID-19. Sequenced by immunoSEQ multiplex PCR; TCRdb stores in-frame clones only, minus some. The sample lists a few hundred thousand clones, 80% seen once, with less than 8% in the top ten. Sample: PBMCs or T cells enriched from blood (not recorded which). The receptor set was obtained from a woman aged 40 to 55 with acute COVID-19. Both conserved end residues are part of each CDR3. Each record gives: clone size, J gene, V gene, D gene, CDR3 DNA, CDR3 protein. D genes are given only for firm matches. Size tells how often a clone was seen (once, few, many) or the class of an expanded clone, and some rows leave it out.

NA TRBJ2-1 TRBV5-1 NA TGCGCCAGCAGCCTAGACCAGGGGTACAATGAGCAGTTCTTC CASSLDQGYNEQFF
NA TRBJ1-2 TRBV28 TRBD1 TGTGCCAGCAGCCCAGGACAGGGAAGAACCTATGGCTACACCTTC CASSPGQGRTYGYTF
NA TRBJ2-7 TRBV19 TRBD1 TGTGCCAGTAGTGACAGGGTCGAGCAGTACTTC CASSDRVEQYF
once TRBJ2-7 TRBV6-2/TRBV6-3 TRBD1 TGTGCCAGCAGCACGCGTTCAGGCTGGACAGGGGAGACCGAGCAGTACTTC CASSTRSGWTGETEQYF
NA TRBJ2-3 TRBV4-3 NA TGCGCCAGCAGCCAAGGACTAGGGTGGCAGTATTTT CASSQGLGWQYF
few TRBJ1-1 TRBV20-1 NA TGCAGGTTCACAGGGAACACTGAAGCTTTCTTT CRFTGNTEAFF
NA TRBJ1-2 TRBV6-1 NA TGTGCCAGCAGTGAAACCTCGGACAGTCCCGCCCTATATGGCTACACCTTC CASSETSDSPALYGYTF
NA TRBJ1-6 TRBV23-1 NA TGCGCCAGCTACCAGGAATCACCCCTCCACTTT CASYQESPLHF
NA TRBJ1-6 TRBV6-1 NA TGTGCCAGCAGTGAATTCCCGTCTCGGCAGGCGTTAAATTCACCCCTCCACTTT CASSEFPSRQALNSPLHF
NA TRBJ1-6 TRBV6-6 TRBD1 TGTGCCAGCAGCCCCTTAAAAGGGGGCTTAGGAAGCTCCTATAATTCACCCCTCCACTTT CASSPLKGGLGSSYNSPLHF
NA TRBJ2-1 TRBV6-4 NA TGTGCCAGCAGTCCTGAGGCGGGACCCTCTTCTTACAATGAGCAGTTCTTC CASSPEAGPSSYNEQFF
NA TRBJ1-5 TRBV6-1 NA TGTGCCAGCAGTGAAGACCCCTACAGGGTAGGTCAGCCCCAGCATTTT CASSEDPYRVGQPQHF
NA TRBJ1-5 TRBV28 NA TGTGCCAGCAGCCTAGGTGGCTCTCAGCCCCAGCATTTT CASSLGGSQPQHF
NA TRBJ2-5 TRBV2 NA TGTGCCAGCAGTTCCGGGACTGGAGAGACCCAGTACTTC CASSSGTGETQYF
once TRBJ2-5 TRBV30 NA TGTGCCTGGAGTATGGGGTCCTTCGAGGGCCAGTACTTC CAWSMGSFEGQYF